The present TCR beta chain was sequenced within a study of T cell responses to AZD1222 COVID-19 vaccine. Sequencing used immunoSEQ multiplex PCR; TCRdb keeps in-frame clones, though not all of them. Of 40,000 to 50,000 clones listed, roughly 88% are singletons. The study's findings and limits: Baseline testing showed seropositivity in only a handful of AZD1222 recipients. At 160-218 and 743-854, vaccine-associated CD4 TCRs were dominant, and they spanned spike. It should be noted that donors were predominantly white British and more often female, and clonal diversity was possibly underestimated. Two AZD1222 administrations were followed by greater Spike-specific TCR breadth and depth.

The CDR3 runs 11 residues. Trimming cost V 3 bases and J 4 bases, with 4 bases left between them. Germline lookup yields CDR1 SGHAT and CDR2 FQNNGV. A remark on this clone: The antigen is unknown.

The chain recombines TRBV11-2 with TRBJ2-7; no clear D gene. Sequenced here: peripheral blood, sampled 28 days after the second AZD1222 dose. This clonotype was obtained from an adult who received the AZD1222 COVID-19 vaccine. The CDR3 nucleotides read TGTGCCAGCAGCTTTCAATACGAGCAGTACTTC. Translating gives CASSFQYEQYF.